A selection of T cell receptor beta chains follows, all from one sample in a study of sequential checkpoint blockade in melanoma. Profiled with immunoSEQ multiplex PCR; TCRdb holds only in-frame clones, not every one. The sample records around 18,000 clones, around 76% being singletons. The specimen was CD8+ T cells sorted from blood (inferred from file names), collected from a patient given nivolumab and ipilimumab in sequence. The source of these receptors is a human donor with melanoma. Each CDR3 is given with its conserved first and last residue. Fields, in order: D gene, V gene, clone size, J gene, CDR3 protein, CDR3 DNA. A D gene is named only where the DNA matches it firmly. Only part of the rows carry a size: once, few, many, or a class if the clone is expanded.

>NA|TRBV20-1|NA|TRBJ2-7
CSARENYEQYF
TGCAGTGCTAGGGAGAACTACGAGCAGTACTTC
>NA|TRBV6-1|few|TRBJ2-7
CAANLEPYEQYF
TGTGCCGCCAATCTCGAGCCCTACGAGCAGTACTTC
>NA|TRBV6-1|NA|TRBJ2-5
CASSEAGGQETQYF
TGTGCCAGCAGTGAAGCTGGCGGGCAAGAGACCCAGTACTTC
>NA|TRBV6-1|few|TRBJ1-4
CASSEHTGPTNEKLFF
TGTGCCAGCAGTGAGCATACAGGGCCCACTAATGAAAAACTGTTTTTT
>NA|TRBV27|NA|TRBJ2-1
CASSLASSGSYNEQFF
TGTGCCAGCAGTTTAGCTTCTAGTGGCTCCTACAATGAGCAGTTCTTC
>NA|TRBV7-9|NA|TRBJ1-5
CASSPLTVMQPQHF
TGTGCCAGCAGCCCTCTAACAGTGATGCAGCCCCAGCATTTT
>NA|TRBV7-9|few|TRBJ1-1
CASSLPRGGPEAFF
TGTGCCAGCAGCTTACCCAGGGGCGGCCCTGAAGCTTTCTTT
>TRBD2|TRBV7-9|once|TRBJ2-5
CASRQGVAGGQETQYF
TGTGCCAGCAGGCAGGGAGTGGCGGGAGGCCAAGAGACCCAGTACTTC
>NA|TRBV6-5|NA|TRBJ1-2
CASTSGLGFNSGYTF
TGTGCCAGCACCTCAGGACTGGGTTTTAACTCGGGCTACACCTTC
>TRBD1|TRBV7-9|NA|TRBJ2-5
CASSSPDRAQTQYF
TGTGCCAGCAGCTCCCCTGACAGGGCTCAGACCCAGTACTTC
>NA|TRBV6-6|NA|TRBJ2-3
CASFPGLSTDTQYF
TGTGCCAGCTTTCCGGGTTTAAGCACAGATACGCAGTATTTT
>TRBD2|TRBV6-4|few|TRBJ2-5
CASSELAGVQETQYF
TGTGCCAGCAGTGAGTTAGCGGGAGTCCAAGAGACCCAGTACTTC
>TRBD2|TRBV29-1|NA|TRBJ2-2
CSVDWGGDTGELFF
TGCAGCGTTGATTGGGGGGGGGACACCGGGGAGCTGTTTTTT
>TRBD1|TRBV29-1|NA|TRBJ1-2
CSVETGEGIYGYTF
TGCAGCGTTGAGACAGGGGAAGGGATCTATGGCTACACCTTC
>NA|TRBV7-9|NA|TRBJ2-1
CASSLGLGDEQFF
TGTGCCAGCAGCTTAGGTCTGGGCGATGAGCAGTTCTTC
>NA|TRBV6-1|once|TRBJ2-7
CASSEAGDYEQYF
TGTGCCAGCAGTGAAGCGGGGGACTACGAGCAGTACTTC
>TRBD2|TRBV25-1|NA|TRBJ2-3
CASSPGLAQGTQYF
TGTGCCAGCAGTCCGGGACTAGCCCAAGGTACGCAGTATTTT
>NA|TRBV7-9|few|TRBJ1-1
CASSFMGNRENTEAFF
TGTGCCAGCAGCTTTATGGGGAACAGGGAAAACACTGAAGCTTTCTTT